The 20 T cell receptor beta chains reported below all come from one sample, sequenced in a study of T cell responses to AZD1222 COVID-19 vaccine. Assay used: immunoSEQ multiplex PCR; TCRdb lists only in-frame clones, some missing. This table holds roughly 100,000 clones, roughly nine tenths found once. The sample was peripheral blood, taken 28 days after the second AZD1222 dose. The receptors were sampled from an adult who received the AZD1222 COVID-19 vaccine.

This rearrangement joins TRBV12-5 to TRBJ1-3; D remains unclear. There are 15 residues in the CDR3. Germline lookup yields CDR1 LGHNT and CDR2 FRNRAP. V was trimmed by 2 bases and J by 0 bases, leaving 8 bases between them. This CDR3 reads CASGLLDSSGNTIYF. CDR3 sequence (DNA): TGTGCTAGTGGTTTGCTGGATTCCTCTGGAAACACCATATATTTT. Using reference TRBV12-5 and TRBJ1-3 for the parts outside the CDR3, the full variable domain is DARVTQTPRHKVTEMGQEVTMRCQPILGHNTVFWYRQTMMQGLELLAYFRNRAPLDDSGMPKDRFSAEMPDATLATLKIQPSEPRDSAVYFCASGLLDSSGNTIYFGEGSWLTVV.

The V gene is TRBV5-1, the J gene TRBJ2-3; TRBD2 matches at 7 bases. This CDR3 is built from 12 residues. Germline CDR1 and CDR2: SGHRS and YFSETQ. J gave up 6 bases and V 4 bases, and 2 bases lay outside the gene matches. The CDR3 bases are TGCGCCAGCAGCCCCGGGGGGGATACGCAGTATTTT. Translation: CASSPGGDTQYF.

The V call is TRBV7-2, the J call TRBJ2-7; D is undetermined. From germline, CDR1 is SGHTA and CDR2 FQGNSA. The CDR3 is made up of 12 amino acids. V was pared by 1 base and J by 2 bases, with 3 bases between. CDR3 loop: CASSLDPYEQYF. CDR3 sequence (DNA): TGTGCCAGCAGCTTAGATCCCTACGAGCAGTACTTC.

This sequence joins TRBV6-6 and TRBJ1-2, with D perhaps TRBD1 (5 bases). There are 11 residues in the CDR3. CDR1 and CDR2 (germline): MNHNY, SVGAGI (reference sequence). Between the trimmed V and J ends, which lost 10 bases and 4 bases, there was a span of 10 bases. In DNA, the CDR3 is TGTGCCATCGACAGTGCCTATGGCTACACCTTC. Encoded protein: CAIDSAYGYTF.

V is TRBV7-2 and J is TRBJ2-7; the D gene could be TRBD1 or TRBD2 (7 bases each). CDR1 is SGHTA and CDR2 is FQGNSA in the germline V gene. This CDR3 has 14 residues. V lost 8 bases and J 5 bases, leaving 19 bases between the germline ends. CDR3 in DNA: TGTGCCAGCGCCCTGGGAGGGGGCAAGGACGAGCAGTACTTC. This codes for CASALGGGKDEQYF.

Ten or more counts support this clone. The identical CDR3 is also encoded by other nucleotide sequences in the sample. This rearrangement joins TRBV29-1 to TRBJ1-3; TRBD1 matches 7 bases. Germline V gene data show CDR1 as SQVTM and CDR2 as ANQGSEA. V gave up 4 bases and J gave up 0 bases; unmatched junction bases: 3. This CDR3 spans 14 amino acids. The CDR3 protein is CSVVGTASGNTIYF. The CDR3 DNA follows: TGCAGCGTTGTCGGGACAGCCTCTGGAAACACCATATATTTT.

J is TRBJ2-3 and V is TRBV10-3, with TRBD1 as a possible D gene (6 bases). The V and J ends lost 6 bases and 0 bases respectively, with 16 bases between them. The CDR3 runs to 16 residues. Germline V gives CDR1 ENHRY, CDR2 SYGVKD. This CDR3 reads CAISQSTGWSTDTQYF. The CDR3 DNA reads TGTGCCATCAGCCAATCGACAGGCTGGAGCACAGATACGCAGTATTTT.

The chain carries TRBV28 and TRBJ1-4, with D maybe TRBD1 (5 bases). V dropped 5 bases and J dropped 7 bases, with 17 bases sitting between them. The CDR3 sequence is 15 residues long. CDR1 and CDR2 (germline): MDHEN, SYDVKM. In DNA, the CDR3 is TGTGCCAGCAGTGAAGGGGTTAAGCCGGGTGAAAAACTGTTTTTT. Residues: CASSEGVKPGEKLFF. Using reference TRBV28 and TRBJ1-4 for the parts outside the CDR3, the full variable domain is DVKVTQSSRYLVKRTGEKVFLECVQDMDHENMFWYRQDPGLGLRLIYFSYDVKMKEKGDIPEGYSVSREKKERFSLILESASTNQTSMYLCASSEGVKPGEKLFFGSGTQLSVL.

The CDR3 DNA reads TGTGCCAGCTCACTAGGACTAGCGGGAGGCCAAGAGACCCAGTACTTC. Translation: CASSLGLAGGQETQYF. V usage is TRBV18 and J usage is TRBJ2-5; 14 bases agree with TRBD2. The CDR3 sequence is 16 residues long. V lost 4 bases, J lost 1 base, and 2 bases stayed unmatched. The V gene's germline CDR1 is KGHSH and CDR2 LQKENI.

The CDR3 is CASSPDAHYGYTF. In DNA form, the CDR3 reads TGTGCCAGCAGCCCCGACGCCCACTATGGCTACACCTTC. The V and J genes are TRBV12-3 or TRBV12-4 and TRBJ1-2; no clear D gene. The V and J ends lost 6 bases and 3 bases respectively, with 11 bases between them. This CDR3 has 13 residues.

V gene TRBV7-9 combines with J gene TRBJ1-6, with TRBD1 as a possible D gene (6 bases). In germline, CDR1 is SEHNR, CDR2 FQNEAQ (reference sequence). The V and J ends lost 3 bases and 7 bases respectively, with 13 bases between them. The CDR3 is made up of 15 amino acids. The CDR3 loop is CASSFSGVGNSPLHF. The CDR3 region has the DNA TGTGCCAGCAGCTTTTCAGGGGTGGGCAATTCACCCCTCCACTTT.

The chain links TRBV28 to TRBJ1-2; 8 positions agree with TRBD1. Germline-derived CDR1 and CDR2 are MDHEN and SYDVKM. J gave up 4 bases and V 7 bases, and 8 bases lay outside the gene matches. The CDR3 is 14 amino acids. This CDR3 reads CASTTGQAGYGYTF. CDR3 nucleotide sequence: TGTGCCAGCACCACGGGACAGGCAGGCTATGGCTACACCTTC.

The chain recombines TRBV19 with TRBJ2-2; 8 nucleotides match TRBD2. V lost 6 bases, J lost 6 bases, and 9 bases stayed unmatched. Germline CDR1 LNHDA, CDR2 SQIVND (reference sequence). The CDR3 is 15 residues long. CDR3 nucleotides: TGTGCCAGTAGGTCAGCGGGAGTAGTGGCCGGGGAGCTGTTTTTT. Its protein product is CASRSAGVVAGELFF. The variable domain in full, with the rest retrieved from reference TRBV19 and TRBJ2-2, is DGGITQSPKYLFRKEGQNVTLSCEQNLNHDAMYWYRQDPGQGLRLIYYSQIVNDFQKGDIAEGYSVSREKKESFPLTVTSAQKNPTAFYLCASRSAGVVAGELFFGEGSRLTVL.

This clone occurred once. CDR3 residues: CASSLGSLAVNNEQFF. In DNA, the CDR3 is TGCGCCAGCAGCTTGGGGTCGCTAGCGGTAAACAATGAGCAGTTCTTC. The chain uses TRBV5-1 and TRBJ2-1, with 7 bases fitting TRBD2. Losses at the gene ends were 0 bases for V and 5 bases for J; bases not matched to a gene: 8. There are 16 residues in the CDR3. Germline CDR1 SGHRS, CDR2 YFSETQ.

J is TRBJ1-3 and V is TRBV18, with D perhaps matching TRBD1 (5 bases). The CDR3 length is 14 residues. V lost 6 bases and J lost 0, with 9 bases in between. CDR1 KGHSH and CDR2 LQKENI come from the germline V gene. The CDR3 nucleotides are TGTGCCAGCTCTTCACAGGTCTCTGGAAACACCATATATTTT. It translates to CASSSQVSGNTIYF.

The rearrangement uses TRBV28 and TRBJ1-5; D perhaps matches TRBD1 (6 bases). Germline V lookup: CDR1 MDHEN, CDR2 SYDVKM. The V end lost 2 bases, the J end lost 8 bases, and 13 bases lay between the germline ends. The CDR3 contains 14 residues. CDR3 sequence: CASSLGTSFEPQHF. The CDR3 DNA sequence: TGTGCCAGCAGTTTAGGGACATCCTTCGAGCCCCAGCATTTT.

Only a few counts were recorded for this clone. The rearrangement links TRBV5-1 to TRBJ2-2; D remains ambiguous. This CDR3 has 14 residues. V was trimmed by 0 bases and J by 0 bases, leaving 3 bases between them. Germline-derived CDR1 and CDR2 are SGHRS and YFSETQ. The CDR3 region is CASSLAANTGELFF. CDR3 in DNA: TGCGCCAGCAGCTTGGCCGCGAACACCGGGGAGCTGTTTTTT.

The chain carries TRBV15 and TRBJ1-6; D is uncertain. The CDR3 extends over 13 amino acids. Looked up from germline, CDR1 is LNHNV and CDR2 is YYDKDF (reference sequence). Trimming took off 0 bases at V and 7 bases at J, with 4 bases between the two ends. This chain's CDR3 is CATSRDRNSPLHF. The CDR3 DNA reads as TGTGCCACCAGCAGAGATCGGAATTCACCCCTCCACTTT.

The J gene is TRBJ2-7, the V gene TRBV6-5; D not resolved. Trimming took off 0 bases at V and 3 bases at J, with 15 bases between the two ends. In germline, CDR1 is MNHEY, CDR2 SVGAGI. The CDR3 length is 16 residues. CDR3 loop: CASSYSYRPLYYEQYF. CDR3 sequence (DNA): TGTGCCAGCAGTTACTCGTACAGACCCCTTTACTACGAGCAGTACTTC.

The chain uses TRBV5-5 and TRBJ2-7; TRBD1 agrees at 8 bases. The V gene end was trimmed by 4 bases and the J gene end by 6 bases; junction bases not matched to a gene: 6. Germline V CDR1 and CDR2: SGHKS, YYEKEE (reference sequence). This CDR3 is 13 amino acids long. Here the CDR3 reads CASSDGTGGEQYF. DNA of the CDR3: TGTGCCAGCAGCGACGGGACAGGAGGCGAGCAGTACTTC.